Listed below are T cell receptor beta chains from one sample, sequenced in a study of CD8 T cells in Susac syndrome. In TCRdb, the immunoSEQ multiplex PCR reads were re-called with MiXCR into one record per CDR3 protein. The data contain approximately 140,000 distinct CDR3 sequences, 95% of them singletons. Material for sequencing was CD4+ T cells from PBMCs. Every receptor here comes from a human donor with multiple sclerosis. Each CDR3 is given without its conserved first and last residue.

CDR3 protein,V gene
ASSLSRWGTGDSEQY,TRBV28
ASGLVAGHIHQETQY,TRBV12-5
ASSGLFEQY,TRBV28
ASSQRTRESNEQF,TRBV3-1
ASSLGAGGGNEQF,TRBV12-3/TRBV12-4
ASSTERPDTQY,TRBV5-4
ASSLELARTGELF,TRBV5-4
ASSQTRASWNTGELF,TRBV14
ASRMHRGQETQY,TRBV27
ASSQTSGLVYEQY,TRBV4-1
ASSPGPINTEAF,TRBV18
ASSGKVSGTSGGITDTQY,TRBV9
ASSFGKGWISPLH,TRBV28
SVEGGVGKLF,TRBV29-1
ASTLSGGISYEQY,TRBV9
ATSRVSGLGQETQY,TRBV15
ASSQKGTVPYGYT,TRBV5-1
AWTSGEETQY,TRBV30
ASSRLRSGQGSGANVLT,TRBV3-1
ASSPPGRPTDTQY,TRBV14
ASSEVRGDTQY,TRBV6-4
ASGALGYT,TRBV28
ASSQGGTSGKGGEQF,TRBV4-1
ASSYVAAGGGEQY,TRBV28
ASSFSDRGAREQF,TRBV7-9
ASSDGRQATFSTDTQY,TRBV7-6